Each of the 8 T cell receptor beta chains below was sequenced from the same sample in a study of T cell responses to AZD1222 COVID-19 vaccine. Sequenced by immunoSEQ multiplex PCR; TCRdb stores in-frame clones only, minus some. The repertoire holds 210,000 or so clones, with 93% as singletons. Sample: peripheral blood, taken on day 0 of MenACWY control vaccination. All receptors derive from an adult in good health.

The chain is built from TRBV5-6 and TRBJ2-7, with 8 bases fitting TRBD2. Unmatched junction bases numbered 5, after V lost 0 bases and J lost 6 bases. The CDR3 runs to 14 residues. Germline CDR1 is SGHDT and CDR2 is YYEEEE. The CDR3 sequence is CASSLVGGDGEQYF. The CDR3 DNA follows: TGTGCCAGCAGCTTGGTCGGGGGGGATGGCGAGCAGTACTTC.

V and J are TRBV6-5 and TRBJ1-1; a possible D gene is TRBD1 (6 bases). Trimming took off 7 bases at V and 7 bases at J, with 19 bases between the two ends. Germline V gives CDR1 MNHEY, CDR2 SVGAGI. The CDR3 extends over 14 amino acids. The CDR3: CASTPEGGSREAFF. The CDR3 coding sequence is TGTGCCAGCACCCCCGAGGGGGGTTCCCGTGAAGCTTTCTTT.

The J gene is TRBJ1-6, the V gene TRBV19; the D gene is possibly TRBD1 (5 bases). The V end lost 5 bases, the J end lost 7 bases, and 12 bases lay between the germline ends. This CDR3 is 14 amino acids long. Germline assignment: CDR1 LNHDA and CDR2 SQIVND (reference sequence). This CDR3 is CASSFGTTNSPLHF. The CDR3 DNA reads TGTGCCAGTAGTTTCGGGACTACAAATTCACCCCTCCACTTT.

The V gene is TRBV7-9, the J gene TRBJ2-5; 9 nucleotides match TRBD2. V was clipped by 5 bases and J by 1 base; unmatched bases: 11. Germline V CDR1 and CDR2: SEHNR, FQNEAQ (reference sequence). CDR3 length equals 17 residues. Written as DNA, the CDR3 is TGTGCCAGCAGCCCTCCCAAGCGGGGGGTTCTCCAAGAGACCCAGTACTTC. Protein: CASSPPKRGVLQETQYF.

CDR3 amino acids: CAWSVGSTAYNSPLHF. DNA for the CDR3: TGTGCCTGGAGTGTAGGGTCGACAGCTTATAATTCACCCCTCCACTTT. The rearrangement joins TRBV30 to TRBJ1-6; tentative D call: TRBD1 (5 bases). The ends were cut back, 0 bases at V and 4 bases at J, with 13 bases in the middle. CDR3 length equals 16 residues. Germline lookup yields CDR1 GTSNPN and CDR2 SVGIG (reference sequence).

This chain joins TRBV5-1 and TRBJ2-7; D is ambiguous. The CDR3 extends over 14 amino acids. Germline V gene lookup returns CDR1 SGHRS and CDR2 YFSETQ. V dropped 0 bases and J dropped 3 bases, with 10 bases sitting between them. The CDR3 coding sequence is TGCGCCAGCAGCTTGGATGCGCCGGGCTACGAGCAGTACTTC. Its translation is CASSLDAPGYEQYF.

For the CDR3, the DNA is TGTGCCAGCAGCTCCGGGACTAGCACAGATACGCAGTATTTT. It encodes CASSSGTSTDTQYF. The V and J genes are TRBV6-2 or TRBV6-3 and TRBJ2-3, with D maybe TRBD2 (6 bases). Trimming left V 6 bases short and J 0 bases short, with 10 bases between. The CDR3 spans 14 residues. Germline V CDR1 and CDR2: MNHEY, SVGEGT.

A few counts support this clone. The chain combines TRBV28 with TRBJ1-3; D unresolved. The CDR3 sequence is 14 residues long. The V end was cut by 8 bases, the J end by 2 bases, with 13 bases between. Germline V CDR1 and CDR2: MDHEN, SYDVKM. CDR3 sequence reads: CASGIGSTGNTIYF. The CDR3 region has the DNA TGTGCCAGCGGAATAGGCTCGACTGGAAACACCATATATTTT.